This TCR beta chain is drawn from a study of immune evolution from preneoplasia to lung adenocarcinoma. Patients had resection in Japan or China between about 2014 and 2018. CDR1 is GTSNPN and CDR2 is SVGIG in the germline V gene (reference sequence). The V and J ends lost 1 base and 5 bases respectively, with 8 bases between them. The CDR3 covers 12 residues. This table comes from immunoSEQ multiplex PCR, and its TCRdb copy is limited to in-frame clones, with some not included. The data hold more than 6,500 clones, with more than 75% observed a single time. The sequence was collected from a person aged 70 to 85 with lung adenocarcinoma. Input material: FFPE adjacent normal lung tissue. The chain links TRBV30 to TRBJ1-2; no reliable D call. The CDR3 DNA sequence: TGTGCCTGGAGTGGGCAGCCTTATGGCTACACCTTC. It translates to CAWSGQPYGYTF.